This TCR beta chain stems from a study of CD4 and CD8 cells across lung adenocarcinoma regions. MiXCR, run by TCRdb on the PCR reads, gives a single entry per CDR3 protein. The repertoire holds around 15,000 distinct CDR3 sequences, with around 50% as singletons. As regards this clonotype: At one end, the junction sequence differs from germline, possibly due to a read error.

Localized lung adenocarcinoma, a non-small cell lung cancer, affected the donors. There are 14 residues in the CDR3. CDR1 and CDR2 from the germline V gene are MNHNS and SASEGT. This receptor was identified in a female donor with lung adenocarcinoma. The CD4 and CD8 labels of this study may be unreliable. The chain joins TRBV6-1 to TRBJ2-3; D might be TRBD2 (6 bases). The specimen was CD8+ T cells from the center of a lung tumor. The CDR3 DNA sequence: TGTGCCAGCTCGGGGGAGAGAGCCGGAGATATGCAGTATTTT. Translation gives CASSGERAGDMQYF.